Listed below are T cell receptor beta chains from one sample, sequenced in a study of immune evolution from preneoplasia to lung adenocarcinoma. Generated by immunoSEQ multiplex PCR, the TCRdb table keeps only in-frame clones and is missing some. The sample consists of about 6,600 clones, approximately 89% of them appearing once. Sequences were obtained from FFPE invasive lung adenocarcinoma tissue. The receptors were sampled from a person over 45 with lung adenocarcinoma. The CDR3 runs from the conserved cysteine through the conserved F or W. The D gene is left open where the match is weak. Clone size is shown for a subset of rows, as once, few, many or a class of expanded clone.

v_gene	d_gene	j_gene	abundance	CDR3nt	CDR3aa
TRBV15	TRBD1	TRBJ1-1	NA	TGTGCCACCAGCAGACAAGACAGGGTGAACACTGAAGCTTTCTTT	CATSRQDRVNTEAFF
TRBV6-6	TRBD1	TRBJ1-5	NA	TGTGCCAGCAGTCTGGGACAGGGGAGTTTTCAGCCCCAGCATTTT	CASSLGQGSFQPQHF
TRBV18	NA	TRBJ2-7	NA	TGTGCCAGCTCAACCGGGACCTTCTACGAGCAGTACTTC	CASSTGTFYEQYF
TRBV9	TRBD1	TRBJ1-3	NA	TGTGCCAGCAGCCTGGGACAGGGGCCCGGAAACACCATATATTTT	CASSLGQGPGNTIYF
TRBV6-1	NA	TRBJ2-7	NA	TGTGCCACCCTGGGAGGGGGCGGACCCTACGAGCAGTACTTC	CATLGGGGPYEQYF
TRBV1	NA	TRBJ2-2	few	TGCACCAGCAGCCAACTCTCCGAGGGCGGGCTGTTTTTT	CTSSQLSEGGLFF
TRBV18	NA	TRBJ1-1	NA	TGTGCCAGCTCACCACCGGTCAGGGCGAACACTGAAGCTTTCTTT	CASSPPVRANTEAFF
TRBV11-1	TRBD2	TRBJ2-2	NA	TGTGCCAGCAGCCCCGGAGACGGGCGGGAGGGCCCCACCGGGGAGCTGTTTTTT	CASSPGDGREGPTGELFF
TRBV27	NA	TRBJ1-5	NA	TGTGCCAGCACAGGGGCCTACGGTCAGCCCCAGCATTTT	CASTGAYGQPQHF
TRBV29-1	NA	TRBJ1-1	NA	TGCAGCGTTGTCAGGGAAGCCACTGAAGCTTTCTTT	CSVVREATEAFF
TRBV29-1	NA	TRBJ2-5	NA	TGCAGCGCCCCCCGGGGCGAGACCCAGTACTTC	CSAPRGETQYF
TRBV7-8	NA	TRBJ1-3	once	TGTGCCAGCAGCTTATCGGCCCCAGGAGGAAACACCATATATTTT	CASSLSAPGGNTIYF
TRBV21-1	NA	TRBJ1-5	NA	TGTACCAGCAGGAGGGACAGTAGCAATCAGCCCCAGCATTTT	CTSRRDSSNQPQHF
TRBV6-6	NA	TRBJ1-1	NA	TGTGCCAGCAGGCCTCTTGGGGGAGACACTGAAGCTTTCTTT	CASRPLGGDTEAFF
TRBV18	NA	TRBJ2-3	NA	TGTGCCAGCTCTCAAGGAGCAGCGGGCGATACGCAGTATTTT	CASSQGAAGDTQYF
TRBV6-1	NA	TRBJ2-3	NA	TGTGCCAGCCAAAAAGTTGGCGGGTCGACAGATACGCAGTATTTT	CASQKVGGSTDTQYF
TRBV10-3	NA	TRBJ1-1	NA	TGTGCCATCAGGGACCTCGTGAACACTGAAGCTTTCTTT	CAIRDLVNTEAFF
TRBV7-2	NA	TRBJ2-5	few	TGTGCCAGCAGCTTAATTCCCGGTTCCACTTACACCCAGTACTTC	CASSLIPGSTYTQYF
TRBV2	TRBD2	TRBJ2-1	NA	TGTGCCAGCAGTGAATCATCAGGACTAGCGGGAGGTCTCGGGCGGCTCTTC	CASSESSGLAGGLGRLF
TRBV27	TRBD2	TRBJ2-1	NA	TGTGCCAGCAGTTTACAGCGGGAGGGATACAATGAGCAGTTCTTC	CASSLQREGYNEQFF
TRBV20-1	NA	TRBJ2-5	NA	TGCAGTGTACGAGAGACCCAGTACTTC	CSVRETQYF
TRBV25-1	NA	TRBJ2-7	NA	TGTGCCAGCAGTTCCGGGACACCTGGGTCCTACGAGCAGTACTTC	CASSSGTPGSYEQYF
TRBV15	NA	TRBJ2-6	NA	TGTGCCACCAGTAGCGACAGGAACTCTGGGGCCAACGTCCTGACTTTC	CATSSDRNSGANVLTF
TRBV4-2	NA	TRBJ1-1	NA	TGTGCCAGCACCCAGGGAGGTCACACTGAAGCTTTCTTT	CASTQGGHTEAFF
TRBV30	NA	TRBJ2-2	NA	TGTGCCTGGAGAATAACGACAGGAGGGGGGGAGCTGTTTTTT	CAWRITTGGGELFF
TRBV6-1	NA	TRBJ1-2	NA	TGTGCCAGCAACCATCAGAACAACTATGGCTACACCTTC	CASNHQNNYGYTF
TRBV6-5	NA	TRBJ2-7	NA	TGTGCCAGCAGTTACGGGTCAGGGAGCGGCTCCTACGAGCAGTACTTC	CASSYGSGSGSYEQYF
TRBV7-3	TRBD2	TRBJ2-1	NA	TGTGCCAGCAGCTCCGGACTAGCGGGAGGTGAGCAGTTCTTC	CASSSGLAGGEQFF
TRBV27	NA	TRBJ2-2	NA	TGTGCCACCGCCACGGGTGCCGGGGAGCTGTTTTTT	CATATGAGELFF
TRBV30	NA	TRBJ2-1	once	TGTGCCTGGAGTCCCCTCTTAAACAGGGTGGGCTACAATGAGCAGTTCTTC	CAWSPLLNRVGYNEQFF
TRBV6-1	NA	TRBJ2-3	NA	TGTGCCAGCTCTGCGGGGGCAGGTGCAGATACGCAGTATTTT	CASSAGAGADTQYF
TRBV5-1	TRBD1	TRBJ1-4	few	TGCGCCAGCAGCGGAGGGGGAGTTGCGACAGGGGGCAAAGAAAAACTGTTTTTT	CASSGGGVATGGKEKLFF
TRBV11-2	NA	TRBJ2-7	NA	TGTGCCAGCAGCTTAGGGACCGGACTTTGGTACTTC	CASSLGTGLWYF
TRBV11-2	NA	TRBJ2-5	once	TGTGCCAGCAGTCTGGGTCGCATACAAGAGACCCAGTACTTC	CASSLGRIQETQYF
TRBV6-6	NA	TRBJ1-3	NA	TGTGCCAGCAGTACAAACCGGTTCTCTGGAAACACCATATATTTT	CASSTNRFSGNTIYF
TRBV27	NA	TRBJ2-2	NA	TGTGCCAGCAGTTTTCGCACCGGGGAGCTGTTTTTT	CASSFRTGELFF
TRBV5-1	NA	TRBJ1-1	few	TGCGCCAGCAGCCCCGGTGGGGGCGACATGTTGAACACTGAAGCTTTCTTT	CASSPGGGDMLNTEAFF
TRBV2	NA	TRBJ2-1	few	TGTGCCAGCAGCGGTCCGGGACACCTCTCCTACAATGAGCAGTTCTTC	CASSGPGHLSYNEQFF
TRBV6-5	NA	TRBJ2-7	NA	TGTGCCAGCAGTTACTCCCTTGGGGACGGCGCCTACGAGCAGTACTTC	CASSYSLGDGAYEQYF
TRBV27	TRBD1	TRBJ2-1	NA	TGTGCCAGCAGTGGGGGGGGACAGGGGTTATACAGTGAGCAGTTCTTC	CASSGGGQGLYSEQFF
TRBV30	NA	TRBJ1-4	NA	TGTGCCTGGAGTGTACAGGAAAAACTGTTTTTT	CAWSVQEKLFF
TRBV11-2	NA	TRBJ2-1	NA	TGTGCCAGCAGCTTAGATATAGGAACTTCAATCAATGAGCAGTTCTTC	CASSLDIGTSINEQFF
TRBV30	TRBD2	TRBJ2-1	NA	TGTGCCTGGAGCGGGACTAGGACTATGTACAATGAGCAGTTCTTC	CAWSGTRTMYNEQFF
TRBV15	TRBD2	TRBJ2-3	NA	TGTGCCACCAGCAGAGAGGGCGGGAGTGGTGCAGATACGCAGTATTTT	CATSREGGSGADTQYF
TRBV28	NA	TRBJ2-7	NA	TGTGCCAGCACCCTGGGGGGAGGAAGCTCCTACGAGCAGTACTTC	CASTLGGGSSYEQYF
TRBV28	NA	TRBJ1-1	NA	TGTGCCAGCAGTTTGGCAGGTGGAAACACTGAAGCTTTCTTT	CASSLAGGNTEAFF
TRBV11-3	TRBD1	TRBJ2-2	NA	TGTGCCAGCAGCTTAGGGTCCGGGACAGGGAACACCGGGGAGCTGTTTTTT	CASSLGSGTGNTGELFF
TRBV29-1	NA	TRBJ2-5	NA	TGCAGCGTTCTGGGGGGCGCTCAGACCCAGTACTTC	CSVLGGAQTQYF
TRBV7-2	NA	TRBJ1-1	NA	TGTGCCAGCAGCTCGTATCGGGGTGAAGCTTTCTTT	CASSSYRGEAFF
TRBV6-4	NA	TRBJ2-3	NA	TGTGCCAGCAGTGACTCGGCAGGGACATCAGATACGCAGTATTTT	CASSDSAGTSDTQYF
TRBV4-1	NA	TRBJ2-1	large	TGCGCCAGCAGCCAAGAGTTCGATGAGCAGTTCTTC	CASSQEFDEQFF
TRBV27	NA	TRBJ2-1	NA	TGTGCCAGCAGTCCAAGTAGTAGGCATGAGCAGTTCTTC	CASSPSSRHEQFF
TRBV2	TRBD2	TRBJ2-3	NA	TGTGCCAGCACTAGCGGAGAGAGCCCTAGCACAGATACGCAGTATTTT	CASTSGESPSTDTQYF
TRBV29-1	NA	TRBJ2-1	NA	TGCAGCGTTGATGATATGTTTGGCGGCAAGCCCATCCATGAGCAGTTCTTC	CSVDDMFGGKPIHEQFF
TRBV18	NA	TRBJ2-7	NA	TGTGCCAGCTCACCAGATGGCAGGGAGGACGAGCAGTACTTC	CASSPDGREDEQYF